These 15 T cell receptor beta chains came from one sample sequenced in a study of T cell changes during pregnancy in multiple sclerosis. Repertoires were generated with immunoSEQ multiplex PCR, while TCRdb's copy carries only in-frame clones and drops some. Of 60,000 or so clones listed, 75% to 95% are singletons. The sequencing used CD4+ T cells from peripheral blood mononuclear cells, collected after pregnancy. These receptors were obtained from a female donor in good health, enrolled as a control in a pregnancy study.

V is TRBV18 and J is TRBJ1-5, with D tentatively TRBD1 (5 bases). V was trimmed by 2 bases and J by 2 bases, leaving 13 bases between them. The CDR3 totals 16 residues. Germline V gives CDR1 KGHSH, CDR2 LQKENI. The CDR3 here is CASSPTRQGGNQPQHF. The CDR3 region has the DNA TGTGCCAGCTCACCAACGCGGCAGGGCGGCAATCAGCCCCAGCATTTT.

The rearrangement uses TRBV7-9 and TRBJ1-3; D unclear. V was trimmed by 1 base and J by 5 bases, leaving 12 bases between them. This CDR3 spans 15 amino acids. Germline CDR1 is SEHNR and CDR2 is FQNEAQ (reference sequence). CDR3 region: CASSLDGKSRNTIYF. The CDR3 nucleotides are TGTGCCAGCAGCTTAGACGGGAAATCGAGAAACACCATATATTTT. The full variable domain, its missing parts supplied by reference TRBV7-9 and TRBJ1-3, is DTGVSQNPRHKITKRGQNVTFRCDPISEHNRLYWYRQTLGQGPEFLTYFQNEAQLEKSRLLSDRFSAERPKGSFSTLEIQRTEQGDSAMYLCASSLDGKSRNTIYFGEGSWLTVV.

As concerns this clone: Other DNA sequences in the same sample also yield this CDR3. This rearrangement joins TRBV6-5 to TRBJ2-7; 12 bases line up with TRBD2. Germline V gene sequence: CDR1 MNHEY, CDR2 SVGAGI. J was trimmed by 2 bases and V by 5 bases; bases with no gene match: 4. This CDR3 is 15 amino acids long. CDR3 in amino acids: CASSLTSGGTYEQYF. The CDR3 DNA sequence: TGTGCCAGCAGTCTTACTAGCGGGGGGACCTACGAGCAGTACTTC.

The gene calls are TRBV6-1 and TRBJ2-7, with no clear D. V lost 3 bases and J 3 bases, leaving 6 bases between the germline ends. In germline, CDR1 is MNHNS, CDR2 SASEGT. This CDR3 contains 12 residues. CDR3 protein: CASSERSYEQYF. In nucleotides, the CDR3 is TGTGCCAGCAGTGAGCGAAGCTACGAGCAGTACTTC.

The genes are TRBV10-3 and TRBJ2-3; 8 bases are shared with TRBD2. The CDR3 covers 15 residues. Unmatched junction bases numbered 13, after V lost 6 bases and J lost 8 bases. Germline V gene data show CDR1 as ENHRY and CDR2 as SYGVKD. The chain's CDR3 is CAIRDGLAGAGTQYF. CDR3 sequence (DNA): TGTGCCATCAGAGACGGACTAGCCGGAGCAGGTACGCAGTATTTT.

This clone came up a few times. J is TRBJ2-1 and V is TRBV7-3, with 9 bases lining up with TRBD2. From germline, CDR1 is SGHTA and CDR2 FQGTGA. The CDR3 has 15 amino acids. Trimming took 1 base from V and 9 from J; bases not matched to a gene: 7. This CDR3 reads CASSLIVAGVREQFF. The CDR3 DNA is TGTGCCAGCAGCTTAATCGTAGCGGGGGTGCGTGAGCAGTTCTTC.

CDR3 loop: CASSDDWGVYSPLHF. Here the CDR3 DNA reads TGTGCCAGCAGCGACGATTGGGGGGTTTATTCACCCCTCCACTTT. The J gene is TRBJ1-6, the V gene TRBV7-8; maybe TRBD1 (5 bases). Germline CDR1 and CDR2: SGHVS and FQNEAQ. Between the trimmed V and J ends, which lost 5 bases and 8 bases, there was a span of 16 bases. This CDR3 contains 15 residues.

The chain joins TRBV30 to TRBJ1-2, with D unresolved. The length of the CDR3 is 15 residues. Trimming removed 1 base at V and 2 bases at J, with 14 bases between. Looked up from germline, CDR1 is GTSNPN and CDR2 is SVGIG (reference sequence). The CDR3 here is CAWSGILRENYGYTF. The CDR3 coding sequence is TGTGCCTGGAGTGGTATTTTGCGGGAGAACTATGGCTACACCTTC.

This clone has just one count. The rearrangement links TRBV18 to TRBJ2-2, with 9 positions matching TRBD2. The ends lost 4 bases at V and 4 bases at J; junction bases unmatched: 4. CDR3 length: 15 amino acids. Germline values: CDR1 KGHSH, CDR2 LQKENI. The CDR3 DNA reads TGTGCCAGCTCACGGACTAGCGCTGGCACCGGGGAGCTGTTTTTT. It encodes CASSRTSAGTGELFF. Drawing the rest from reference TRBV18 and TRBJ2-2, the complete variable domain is NAGVMQNPRHLVRRRGQEARLRCSPMKGHSHVYWYRQLPEEGLKFMVYLQKENIIDESGMPKERFSAEFPKEGPSILRIQQVVRGDSAAYFCASSRTSAGTGELFFGEGSRLTVL.

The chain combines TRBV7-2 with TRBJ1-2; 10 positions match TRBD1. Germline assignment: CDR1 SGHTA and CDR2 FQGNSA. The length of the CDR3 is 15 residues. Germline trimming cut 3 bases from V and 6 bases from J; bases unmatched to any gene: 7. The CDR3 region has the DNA TGTGCCAGCAGCTTTGACAGGGGGCGGGTTGATGGCTACACCTTC. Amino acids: CASSFDRGRVDGYTF. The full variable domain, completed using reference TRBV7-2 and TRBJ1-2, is GAGVSQSPSNKVTEKGKDVELRCDPISGHTALYWYRQSLGQGLEFLIYFQGNSAPDKSGLPSDRFSAERTGGSVSTLTIQRTQQEDSAVYLCASSFDRGRVDGYTFGSGTRLTVV.

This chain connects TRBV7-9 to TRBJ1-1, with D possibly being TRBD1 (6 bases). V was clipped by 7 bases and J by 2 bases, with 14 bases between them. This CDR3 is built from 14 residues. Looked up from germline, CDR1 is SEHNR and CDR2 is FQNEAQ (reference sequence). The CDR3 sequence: CASMRSGVNTEAFF. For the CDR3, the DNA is TGTGCCAGCATGCGCTCAGGGGTAAACACTGAAGCTTTCTTT.

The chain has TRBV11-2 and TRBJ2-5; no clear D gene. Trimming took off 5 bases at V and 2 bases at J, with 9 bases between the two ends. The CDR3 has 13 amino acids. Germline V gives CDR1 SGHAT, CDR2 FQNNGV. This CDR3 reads CASSEQKQETQYF. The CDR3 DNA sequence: TGTGCCAGCAGCGAACAGAAACAAGAGACCCAGTACTTC.

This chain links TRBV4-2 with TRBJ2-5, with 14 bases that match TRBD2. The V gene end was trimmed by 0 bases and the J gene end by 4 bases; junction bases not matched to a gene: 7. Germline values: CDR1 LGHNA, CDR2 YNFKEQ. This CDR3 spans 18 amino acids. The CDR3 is CASSQEGTSGGWAETQYF. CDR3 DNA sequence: TGTGCCAGCAGCCAAGAAGGGACTAGCGGGGGTTGGGCAGAGACCCAGTACTTC.

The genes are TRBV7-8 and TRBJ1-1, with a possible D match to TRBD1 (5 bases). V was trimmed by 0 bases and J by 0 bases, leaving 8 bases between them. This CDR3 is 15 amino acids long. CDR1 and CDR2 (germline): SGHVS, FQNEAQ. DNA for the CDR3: TGTGCCAGCAGCTTAGCCGGGGGAATGAACACTGAAGCTTTCTTT. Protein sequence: CASSLAGGMNTEAFF.

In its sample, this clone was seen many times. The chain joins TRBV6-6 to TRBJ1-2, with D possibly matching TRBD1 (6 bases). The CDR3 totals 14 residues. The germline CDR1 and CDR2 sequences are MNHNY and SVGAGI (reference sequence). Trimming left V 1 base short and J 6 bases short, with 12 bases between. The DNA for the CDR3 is TGTGCCAGCAGTTACTGGCCAGGGGAAGATGGCTACACCTTC. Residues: CASSYWPGEDGYTF.